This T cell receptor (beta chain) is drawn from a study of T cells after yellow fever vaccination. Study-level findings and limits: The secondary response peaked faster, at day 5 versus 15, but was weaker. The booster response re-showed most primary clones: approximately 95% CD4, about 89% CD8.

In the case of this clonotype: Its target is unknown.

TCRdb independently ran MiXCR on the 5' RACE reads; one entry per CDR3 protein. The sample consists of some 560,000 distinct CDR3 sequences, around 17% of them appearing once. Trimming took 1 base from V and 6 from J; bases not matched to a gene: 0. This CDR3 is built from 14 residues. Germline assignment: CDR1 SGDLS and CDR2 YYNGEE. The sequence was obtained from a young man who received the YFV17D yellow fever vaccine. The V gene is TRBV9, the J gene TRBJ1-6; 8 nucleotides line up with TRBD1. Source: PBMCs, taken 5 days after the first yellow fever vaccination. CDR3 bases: TGTGCCAGCAGCGTACAGGGGGCTAATTCACCCCTCCACTTT. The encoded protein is CASSVQGANSPLHF.